This entry features one TCR beta chain sequence. Its antigen is unknown. CDR1 and CDR2 (germline): MGHDK, SYGVNS. This CDR3 spans 15 amino acids. The trim removed 6 bases at V and 5 bases at J, leaving 9 bases unmatched. This sample was included in a study of OX40 agonist ivuxolimab in advanced cancers. Whole-study findings and limits: Compared with CD4+, CD8+ T cells on average had more expanded clones.

Exclusion applied to patients with autoimmune disease history or systemic immunosuppression. Profiled with immunoSEQ multiplex PCR; TCRdb holds only in-frame clones, not every one. This table holds roughly 100,000 clones, around 91% found once. This sequence joins TRBV25-1 and TRBJ2-2, with 7 bases identical to TRBD1. This specimen consisted of CD4+ or CD8+ T cells sorted from blood, obtained in a trial of the OX40 agonist ivuxolimab. The receptor comes from an adult with an advanced solid tumor such as melanoma, head and neck, liver or kidney cancer. The CDR3 DNA sequence: TGTGCCAGCAGGAAGGACAGGTGGGAAACCGGGGAGCTGTTTTTT. Its translation: CASRKDRWETGELFF.